One and the same sample provided the 25 T cell receptor beta chains below, sequenced in a study of Graves' ophthalmopathy and Graves' hyperthyroidism. RNA transcripts served as template for amplifying TCR beta CDR3 sequences. The authors performed first-round RT-PCR with HTBI primers and then a second-round multiplex PCR. In TCRdb, the multiplex PCR reads were re-called with MiXCR into one record per CDR3 protein. This sample has roughly 500,000 distinct CDR3 sequences, with around 14% found just once. Sample: blood. The source of these receptors is a woman under 40 with Graves' ophthalmopathy.

This clonotype showed up many times. The V and J genes are TRBV6-4 and TRBJ2-5; D possibly uses TRBD1 or TRBD2 (6 bases each). The V end lost 5 bases, the J end lost 1 base, and 26 bases lay between the germline ends. Germline V gene sequence: CDR1 MRHNA, CDR2 SNTAGT. The CDR3 has 19 residues. CDR3 loop: CASSPRYGGSGVPQETQYF. The CDR3, as DNA: TGTGCCAGCAGTCCCCGTTATGGGGGCTCGGGAGTCCCCCAAGAGACCCAGTACTTC.

The chain uses TRBV6-4 and TRBJ1-5; 10 bases line up with TRBD1. In germline, CDR1 is MRHNA, CDR2 SNTAGT. The CDR3 sequence is 15 residues long. Losses at the gene ends were 3 bases for V and 6 bases for J; bases not matched to a gene: 5. The CDR3 reads CASSETGGAGQPQHF. The CDR3 nucleotides read TGTGCCAGCAGTGAGACAGGGGGCGCGGGTCAGCCCCAGCATTTT.

This clonotype appeared many times. The rearrangement uses TRBV6-2 or TRBV6-3 and TRBJ1-1, with 12 bases that match TRBD1. This CDR3 spans 19 amino acids. The V gene's germline CDR1 is MNHEY and CDR2 SVGEGT. V was pared by 5 bases and J by 3 bases, with 16 bases of the junction left unmatched. CDR3: CASSPGTGGTQDGDTEAFF. CDR3 DNA: TGTGCCAGCAGTCCCGGGACAGGGGGCACTCAAGATGGTGACACTGAAGCTTTCTTT.

This clonotype was detected many times. The V gene is TRBV6-7, the J gene TRBJ1-5; D possibly corresponds to TRBD1 (6 bases). TRBV6-7 is placed among ORFs of uncertain function. The CDR3 spans 17 residues. Trimming left V 0 bases short and J 5 bases short, with 17 bases between. This CDR3 is CASSYSSVSWGHQPQHF. Here the CDR3 DNA reads TGTGCCAGCAGTTACTCGAGTGTGTCGTGGGGGCATCAGCCCCAGCATTTT.

About this clonotype: This may come from a read error, since a much larger clone is one base off. The chain is built from TRBV14 and TRBJ2-5; D is unclear. V was clipped by 5 bases and J by 1 base, with 14 bases between them. The germline V gene has CDR1 SGHDN and CDR2 FVKESK. The CDR3 is 15 amino acids. The CDR3 sequence is CASSFRSGLQETQYF. CDR3 coding DNA: TGTGCCAGCAGCTTCCGGTCAGGCCTCCAAGAGACCCAGTACTTC.

This chain uses TRBV12-3 or TRBV12-4 with TRBJ2-5, with D possibly being TRBD2 (5 bases). The V gene lost 7 bases and the J gene lost 3 bases, with 12 bases spanning the gap. The CDR3 totals 13 residues. This CDR3 is CASIKGSEETQYF. CDR3 DNA: TGTGCCAGCATCAAAGGGAGTGAAGAGACCCAGTACTTC.

For this clonotype: This may be a read error: a much more frequent sequence differs by one nucleotide. The chain couples TRBV13 to TRBJ1-2; TRBD1 is a possible D gene (6 bases). Germline lookup yields CDR1 PRHDT and CDR2 FYEKMQ (reference sequence). The CDR3 contains 14 residues. Trimming left V 11 bases short and J 4 bases short, with 20 bases between. CDR3 residues: CACGQWGGSYGYTF. CDR3 in DNA: TGTGCCTGCGGACAATGGGGGGGCTCCTATGGCTACACCTTC. Drawing the rest from reference TRBV13 and TRBJ1-2, the complete variable domain is AAGVIQSPRHLIKEKRETATLKCYPIPRHDTVYWYQQGPGQDPQFLISFYEKMQSDKGSIPDRFSAQQFSDYHSELNMSSLELGDSALYFCACGQWGGSYGYTFGSGTRLTVV.

The chain uses TRBV15 and TRBJ1-2, with D possibly being TRBD1 (5 bases). Germline lookup yields CDR1 LNHNV and CDR2 YYDKDF (reference sequence). V was trimmed by 4 bases and J by 8 bases, leaving 23 bases between them. The CDR3 contains 16 residues. CDR3 in amino acids: CATSIDPRAGRKGYTF. Written as DNA, the CDR3 is TGTGCCACCAGCATAGATCCCCGGGCAGGGAGGAAAGGCTACACCTTC.

This clonotype was counted a few times. The J gene is TRBJ2-5, the V gene TRBV28; perhaps TRBD1 as D (6 bases). V was shortened by 6 bases and J by 0 bases, with 8 bases between the two germline ends. The CDR3 is 13 amino acids. CDR1 and CDR2 from the germline V gene are MDHEN and SYDVKM. CDR3 sequence (DNA): TGTGCCAGCAGCACAGGGTACCAAGAGACCCAGTACTTC. It specifies CASSTGYQETQYF.

The V call is TRBV10-3, the J call TRBJ1-1; 9 bases line up with TRBD1. Unmatched junction bases numbered 5, after V lost 6 bases and J lost 0 bases. The length of the CDR3 is 15 residues. Germline lookup yields CDR1 ENHRY and CDR2 SYGVKD. The CDR3 DNA reads as TGTGCCATCAGCCGAGGGACAGGGCTGAACACTGAAGCTTTCTTT. Its translation is CAISRGTGLNTEAFF.

This clonotype occurred many times. This chain joins TRBV6-1 and TRBJ1-5; D gene uncertain. CDR1 is MNHNS and CDR2 is SASEGT in the germline V gene. The CDR3 covers 15 residues. V was cut by 6 bases and J by 0 bases, with 12 bases left in between. CDR3: CASSPVRDSNQPQHF. CDR3 in DNA: TGTGCCAGCAGCCCCGTCCGTGATAGCAATCAGCCCCAGCATTTT.

The genes are TRBV6-2 or TRBV6-3 and TRBJ2-5, with D tentatively TRBD2 (5 bases). The CDR3 is made up of 14 amino acids. V lost 6 bases to trimming and J lost 1 base, with 12 bases between them. Germline V lookup: CDR1 MNHEY, CDR2 SVGEGT. The CDR3 sequence is CASSDGILQETQYF. CDR3 DNA sequence: TGTGCCAGCAGCGACGGGATCCTCCAAGAGACCCAGTACTTC.

This clonotype occurred a few times. This chain links TRBV2 with TRBJ2-7; D gene ambiguous. Germline V CDR1 and CDR2: SNHLY, FYNNEI. V shed 3 bases and J shed 2 bases, with 14 bases lying between them. The CDR3 spans 15 residues. In nucleotides, the CDR3 is TGTGCCAGCAGTGATGAAGTTCTACCCCCCTACGAGCAGTACTTC. Translating it yields CASSDEVLPPYEQYF.

This clonotype came up many times. This chain links TRBV7-8 with TRBJ1-5; no clear D gene. The V end lost 1 base, the J end lost 3 bases, and 10 bases lay between the germline ends. The germline V gene has CDR1 SGHVS and CDR2 FQNEAQ. The CDR3 is made up of 15 amino acids. The CDR3 sequence: CASSLDGKLNQPQHF. The CDR3 DNA is TGTGCCAGCAGCTTAGACGGCAAACTCAATCAGCCCCAGCATTTT.

This clonotype was seen a few times. In nucleotides, the CDR3 is TGTGCCAGCTCAGAAGGGTACAGGGACCTTTACGAGCAGTACTTC. Protein sequence: CASSEGYRDLYEQYF. The rearrangement uses TRBV18 and TRBJ2-7; TRBD1 is a possible D gene (6 bases). V gave up 5 bases and J gave up 4 bases, with 18 bases separating them. The CDR3 covers 15 residues. Germline CDR1 reads KGHSH; CDR2 reads LQKENI.

This clonotype showed up many times. An end of the junction differs from the germline gene, which may be a read error. The V call is TRBV28, the J call TRBJ2-6; D not resolved. The CDR3 is 17 amino acids. Germline V gene lookup returns CDR1 MDHEN and CDR2 SYDVKM. The CDR3 DNA is TGTGCCAACAGTTACCGGACCGCCTTCTCTGGGGCCAACGTCCTGACTTTC. Translation: CANSYRTAFSGANVLTF.

This clonotype was found many times. This chain uses TRBV7-2 with TRBJ2-7, with D perhaps assigned TRBD1 or TRBD2 (5 bases each). Germline assignment: CDR1 SGHTA and CDR2 FQGNSA. Trimming pared 6 bases from V and 0 bases from J, leaving 12 bases between. The CDR3 consists of 14 residues. The chain's CDR3 is CASSQGPFSYEQYF. The DNA for the CDR3 is TGTGCCAGCAGTCAGGGACCTTTCTCCTACGAGCAGTACTTC.

This clonotype has at least ten counts. The rearrangement uses TRBV6-1 and TRBJ1-1; D remains unclear. CDR1 is MNHNS, CDR2 SASEGT, per germline. The CDR3 length is 15 residues. V was trimmed by 2 bases and J by 5 bases, leaving 15 bases between them. The CDR3 reads CASSEWHSRSTEAFF. The CDR3 nucleotides read TGTGCCAGCAGTGAATGGCATTCACGGAGTACTGAAGCTTTCTTT.

This clonotype was seen repeatedly, ten times or more. The J gene is TRBJ2-7, the V gene TRBV27; D assignment may be TRBD1 or TRBD2 (5 bases each). CDR3 length: 13 residues. Germline V CDR1 and CDR2: MNHEY, SMNVEV (reference sequence). The V end was cut by 5 bases, the J end by 1 base, with 9 bases between. The CDR3 DNA is TGTGCCAGCAGTACCGGGACGTCCTACGAGCAGTACTTC. It codes for CASSTGTSYEQYF.

In this sample, this clonotype turned up many times. The chain couples TRBV25-1 to TRBJ1-1, with a possible D match to TRBD1 (5 bases). This CDR3 has 16 residues. The V gene lost 6 bases and the J gene lost 0 bases, with 17 bases spanning the gap. Per the germline V gene, CDR1 is MGHDK and CDR2 is SYGVNS. The CDR3 DNA reads as TGTGCCAGCAGCGCCGACAGTGGCCTTATGAACACTGAAGCTTTCTTT. Encoded protein: CASSADSGLMNTEAFF.

Notes on this clonotype: Just one base apart from a much larger clone, this may be a read error. The rearrangement joins TRBV6-1 to TRBJ2-2; 9 bases fit TRBD1. The CDR3 is 15 amino acids. V gave up 5 bases and J gave up 6 bases; unmatched junction bases: 7. CDR1 and CDR2 (germline): MNHNS, SASEGT. CDR3 protein: CASSPRTGAPGELFF. The CDR3 DNA is TGTGCCAGCAGTCCCCGGACAGGGGCCCCCGGGGAGCTGTTTTTT.

CDR3 bases: TGTGCCATCAGTGAGTACCGGACGGCGAACACTGAAGCTTTCTTT. Translated: CAISEYRTANTEAFF. The chain carries TRBV10-3 and TRBJ1-1; D gene uncertain. V lost 1 base and J 1 base, leaving 10 bases between the germline ends. This CDR3 comprises 15 residues. CDR1 is ENHRY, CDR2 SYGVKD, per germline.

The table lists this clonotype with many counts. This chain joins TRBV7-8 and TRBJ1-1; 7 positions match TRBD1. The CDR3 is made up of 14 amino acids. The J segment lost 2 bases and the V segment lost 6 bases, leaving 6 bases of the junction unmatched. The germline V gene has CDR1 SGHVS and CDR2 FQNEAQ. The chain's CDR3 is CASRKGTVNTEAFF. CDR3 coding DNA: TGTGCCAGCAGAAAAGGGACAGTCAACACTGAAGCTTTCTTT.

This clonotype was recorded many times. The chain is built from TRBV20-1 and TRBJ1-2; possibly TRBD1 for D (5 bases). Per germline, CDR1 DFQATT and CDR2 SNEGSKA (reference sequence). CDR3 length: 12 residues. V dropped 6 bases and J dropped 8 bases, with 16 bases sitting between them. CDR3 nucleotides: TGCAGTGCCGGGTGGGACTTTACAGGCTACACCTTC. This codes for CSAGWDFTGYTF.

This clonotype was seen at least ten times. This chain joins TRBV7-9 and TRBJ1-3, with D hard to call. The CDR3 sequence is 10 residues long. Looked up from germline, CDR1 is SEHNR and CDR2 is FQNEAQ (reference sequence). Trimming took 8 bases from V and 3 from J, leaving 2 bases between them. DNA of the CDR3: TGTGCCAGCCTTGGAAACACCATATATTTT. Translating gives CASLGNTIYF.